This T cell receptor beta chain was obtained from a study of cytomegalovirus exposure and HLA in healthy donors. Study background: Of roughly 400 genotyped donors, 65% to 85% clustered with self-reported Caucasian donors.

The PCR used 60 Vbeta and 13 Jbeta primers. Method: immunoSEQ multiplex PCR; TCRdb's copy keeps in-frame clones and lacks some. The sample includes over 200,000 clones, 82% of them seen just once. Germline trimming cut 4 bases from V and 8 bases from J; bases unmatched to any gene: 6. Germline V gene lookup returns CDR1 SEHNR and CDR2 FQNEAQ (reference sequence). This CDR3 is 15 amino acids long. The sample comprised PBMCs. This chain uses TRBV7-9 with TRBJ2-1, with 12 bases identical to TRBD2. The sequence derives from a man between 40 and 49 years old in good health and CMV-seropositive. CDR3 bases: TGTGCCAGCAGCTCAAGACTAGCGGGAGAGGATGAGCAGTTCTTC. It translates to CASSSRLAGEDEQFF.